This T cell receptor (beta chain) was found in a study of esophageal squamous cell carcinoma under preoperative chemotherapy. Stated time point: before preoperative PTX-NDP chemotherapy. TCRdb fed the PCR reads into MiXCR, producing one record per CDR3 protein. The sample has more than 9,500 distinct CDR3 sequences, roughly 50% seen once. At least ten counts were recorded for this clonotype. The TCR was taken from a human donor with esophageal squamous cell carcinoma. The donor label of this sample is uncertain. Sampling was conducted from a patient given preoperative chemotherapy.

CDR3 protein: CASSERRRTNTGELFF. In DNA, the CDR3 is TGCGCCAGCAGTGAACGGCGACGGACGAACACCGGGGAGCTGTTTTTT. The chain joins TRBV10-2 to TRBJ2-2; D gene ambiguous. This CDR3 comprises 16 residues. The V and J ends lost 3 bases and 0 bases respectively, with 11 bases between them. From germline, CDR1 is WSHSY and CDR2 SAAADI.